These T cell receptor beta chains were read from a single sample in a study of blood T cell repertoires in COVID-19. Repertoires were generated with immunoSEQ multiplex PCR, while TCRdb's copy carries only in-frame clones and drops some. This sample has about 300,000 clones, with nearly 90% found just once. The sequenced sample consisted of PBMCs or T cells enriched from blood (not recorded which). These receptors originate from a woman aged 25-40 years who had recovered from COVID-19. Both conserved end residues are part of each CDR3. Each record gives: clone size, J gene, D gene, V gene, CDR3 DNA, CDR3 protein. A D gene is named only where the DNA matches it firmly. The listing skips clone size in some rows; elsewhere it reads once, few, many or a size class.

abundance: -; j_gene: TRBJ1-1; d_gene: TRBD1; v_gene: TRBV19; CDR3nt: TGTGCCAGTAGTCAACGTCCCGGGACAGGGACGGGCACTGAAGCTTTCTTT; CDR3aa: CASSQRPGTGTGTEAFF
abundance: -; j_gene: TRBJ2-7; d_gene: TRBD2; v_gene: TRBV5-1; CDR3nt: TGCGCCAGCAGACTCACTAGCGGGGGAACCCACTACGAGCAGTACTTC; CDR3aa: CASRLTSGGTHYEQYF
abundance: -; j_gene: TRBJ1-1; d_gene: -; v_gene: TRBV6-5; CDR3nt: TGTGCCAGCAGTTACTCGATAGTCAACACTGAAGCTTTCTTT; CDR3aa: CASSYSIVNTEAFF
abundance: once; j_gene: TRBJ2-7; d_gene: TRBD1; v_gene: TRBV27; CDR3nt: TGTGCCAGCAGACAGGGGACAGTTTCCTACGAGCAGTACTTC; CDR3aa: CASRQGTVSYEQYF
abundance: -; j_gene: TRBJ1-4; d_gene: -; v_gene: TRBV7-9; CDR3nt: TGTGCCAGCAGTCCCGACGGGGCTAATGAAAAACTGTTTTTT; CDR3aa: CASSPDGANEKLFF
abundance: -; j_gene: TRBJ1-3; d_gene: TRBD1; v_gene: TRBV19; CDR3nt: TGTGCCAGTAGTATGTACGAGGGGGCCGGTGGAAACACCATATATTTT; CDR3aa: CASSMYEGAGGNTIYF
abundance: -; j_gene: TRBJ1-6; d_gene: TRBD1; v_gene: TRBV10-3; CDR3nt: TGTGCCATCTGGGGCCAGGGGGATTCACCCCTCCACTTT; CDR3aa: CAIWGQGDSPLHF
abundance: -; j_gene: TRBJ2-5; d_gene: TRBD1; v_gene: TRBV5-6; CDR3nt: TGTGCCAGCAGCTTGGTTACAGGGGGCCGAGAGACCCAGTACTTC; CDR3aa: CASSLVTGGRETQYF
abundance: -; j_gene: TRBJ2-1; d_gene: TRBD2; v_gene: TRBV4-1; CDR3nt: TGCGCCAGCAGCCAAGCCAACCTCGGGGGGGCCAATTACAATGAGCAGTTCTTC; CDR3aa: CASSQANLGGANYNEQFF
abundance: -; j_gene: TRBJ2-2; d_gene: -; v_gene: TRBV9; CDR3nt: TGTGCCAGCAGCGTAGGACGGGGATCGAACACCGGGGAGCTGTTTTTT; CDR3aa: CASSVGRGSNTGELFF
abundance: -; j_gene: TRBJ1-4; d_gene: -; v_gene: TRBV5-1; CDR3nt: TGCGCCAGCAGCTTGGACAGGATTAATGAAAAACTGTTTTTT; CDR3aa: CASSLDRINEKLFF
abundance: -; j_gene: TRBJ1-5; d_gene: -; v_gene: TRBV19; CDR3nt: TGTGCCAGTAGTGACCTAGGGGGACAGCCCCAGCATTTT; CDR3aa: CASSDLGGQPQHF